This T cell receptor (beta chain) derives from a study of cytomegalovirus exposure and HLA in healthy donors. Study overall: Some 80 million unique TCR sequences came from HLA-typed donors in an early release. Study-level points and caveats: The analysis excluded some indistinguishable V segments, including TRBV6-2 and TRBV6-3. Relative to equally common others, HLA-associated TCR beta chains showed greater clonal expansion in a later analysis. An Asian-associated ancestry cluster reportedly showed fewer N-insertions than the approximately 630-donor mean in a later analysis.

Concerning this clone itself: The antigen is undetermined.

V dropped 5 bases and J dropped 1 base, with 9 bases sitting between them. The germline V gene has CDR1 LNHDA and CDR2 SQIVND (reference sequence). This CDR3 contains 13 residues. Primers: 60 Vbeta forward and 13 Jbeta reverse. Data came from immunoSEQ multiplex PCR; TCRdb stores just in-frame clones and leaves some out. The table for this sample gives 85,000 to 90,000 clones. The sequence came from a man in his fifties or sixties in good health and CMV-seropositive. Sequencing was done on a sample of PBMCs. The gene calls are TRBV19 and TRBJ2-7; D may be TRBD2 (5 bases). DNA for the CDR3: TGTGCCAGTAGTGGAGGACCGTCCTACGAGCAGTACGTC. The encoded protein is CASSGGPSYEQYV.